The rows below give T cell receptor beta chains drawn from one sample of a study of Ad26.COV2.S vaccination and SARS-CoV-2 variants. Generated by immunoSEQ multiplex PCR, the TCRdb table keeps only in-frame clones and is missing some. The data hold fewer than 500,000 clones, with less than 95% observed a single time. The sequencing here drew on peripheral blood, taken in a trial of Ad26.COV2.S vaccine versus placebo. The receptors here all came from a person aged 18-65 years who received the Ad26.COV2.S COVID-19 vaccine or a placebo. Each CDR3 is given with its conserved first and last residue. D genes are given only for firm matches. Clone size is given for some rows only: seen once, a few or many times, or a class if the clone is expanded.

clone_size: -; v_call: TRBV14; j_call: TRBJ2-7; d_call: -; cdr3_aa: CASSQDHGRDEQYF; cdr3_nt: TGTGCCAGCAGCCAAGATCACGGCAGGGACGAGCAGTACTTC
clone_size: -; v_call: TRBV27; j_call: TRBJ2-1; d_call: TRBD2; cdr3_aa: CASSLGAGGYSEQFF; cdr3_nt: TGTGCCAGCAGTTTAGGGGCGGGAGGGTACTCTGAGCAGTTCTTC
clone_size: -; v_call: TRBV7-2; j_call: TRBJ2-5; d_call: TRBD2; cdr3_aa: CASSLAFEGGGSGRLETQYF; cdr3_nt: TGTGCCAGCAGCTTAGCTTTCGAGGGTGGTGGTAGCGGGAGGCTTGAGACCCAGTACTTC
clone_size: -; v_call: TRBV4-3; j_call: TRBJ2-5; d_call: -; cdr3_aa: CASSQDGSGYETQYF; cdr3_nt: TGCGCCAGCAGCCAAGATGGATCGGGGTACGAGACCCAGTACTTC
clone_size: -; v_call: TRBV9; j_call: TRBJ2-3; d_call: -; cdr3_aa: CASSVGVIASTDTQYF; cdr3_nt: TGTGCCAGCAGCGTTGGGGTGATAGCTAGCACAGATACGCAGTATTTT
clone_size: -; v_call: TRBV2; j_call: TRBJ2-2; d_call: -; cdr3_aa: CATWAQTNTGELFF; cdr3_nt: TGTGCCACCTGGGCACAGACGAACACCGGGGAGCTGTTTTTT
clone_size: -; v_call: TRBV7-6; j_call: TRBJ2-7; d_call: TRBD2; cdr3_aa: CASSLGTSGSGPYEQYF; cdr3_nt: TGTGCCAGCAGCTTAGGGACTAGCGGGAGCGGTCCCTACGAGCAGTACTTC
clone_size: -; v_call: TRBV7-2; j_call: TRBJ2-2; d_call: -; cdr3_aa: CASSLGRQTGELFF; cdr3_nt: TGTGCCAGCAGCTTGGGCAGACAGACCGGGGAGCTGTTTTTT
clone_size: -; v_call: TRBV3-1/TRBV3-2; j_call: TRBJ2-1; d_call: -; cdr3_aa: CASSQDYARNEQFF; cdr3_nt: TGTGCCAGCAGCCAAGACTACGCTCGCAATGAGCAGTTCTTC
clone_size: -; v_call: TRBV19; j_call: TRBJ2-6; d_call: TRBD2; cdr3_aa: CASRGRGRGSSGANVLTF; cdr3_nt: TGTGCCAGTAGGGGTCGTGGGCGGGGGAGCTCTGGGGCCAACGTCCTGACTTTC
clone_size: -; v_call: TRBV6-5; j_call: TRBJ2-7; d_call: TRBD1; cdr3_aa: CASTRGTGHYEQYF; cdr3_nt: TGTGCCAGCACCCGGGGGACAGGGCACTACGAGCAGTACTTC
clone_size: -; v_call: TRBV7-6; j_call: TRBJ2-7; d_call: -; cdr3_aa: CASSLSGSASSYEQYF; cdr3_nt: TGTGCCAGCAGCTTATCCGGCTCCGCGAGCTCCTACGAGCAGTACTTC
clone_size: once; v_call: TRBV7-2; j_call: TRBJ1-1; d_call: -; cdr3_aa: CASSLLLENTEAFF; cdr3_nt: TGTGCCAGCAGCTTACTATTGGAGAACACTGAAGCTTTCTTT
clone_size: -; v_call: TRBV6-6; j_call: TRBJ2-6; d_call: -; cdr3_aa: CASSLQGDLLSGANVLTF; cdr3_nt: TGTGCCAGCAGTCTACAGGGTGACCTTCTCTCTGGGGCCAACGTCCTGACTTTC
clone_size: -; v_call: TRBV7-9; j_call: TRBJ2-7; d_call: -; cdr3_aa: CASSLVVSAVEQYF; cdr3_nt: TGTGCCAGCAGCTTAGTTGTCAGCGCAGTCGAGCAGTACTTC